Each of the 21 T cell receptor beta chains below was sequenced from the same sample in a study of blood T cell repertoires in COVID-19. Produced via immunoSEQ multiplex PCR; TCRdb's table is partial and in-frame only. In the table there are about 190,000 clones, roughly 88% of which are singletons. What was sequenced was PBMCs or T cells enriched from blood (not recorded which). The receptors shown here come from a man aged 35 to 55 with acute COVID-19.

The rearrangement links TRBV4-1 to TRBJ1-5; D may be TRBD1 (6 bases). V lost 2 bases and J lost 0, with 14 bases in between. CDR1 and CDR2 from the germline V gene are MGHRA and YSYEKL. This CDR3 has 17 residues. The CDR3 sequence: CASSQKGPTGSNQPQHF. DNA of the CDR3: TGCGCCAGCAGCCAAAAAGGGCCGACAGGTAGCAATCAGCCCCAGCATTTT.

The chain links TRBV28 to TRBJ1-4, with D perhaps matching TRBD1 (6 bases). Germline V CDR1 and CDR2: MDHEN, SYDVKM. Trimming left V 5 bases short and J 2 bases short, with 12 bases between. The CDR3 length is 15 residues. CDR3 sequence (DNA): TGTGCCAGCAGTCCTACAGGGAGCACTAATGAAAAACTGTTTTTT. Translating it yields CASSPTGSTNEKLFF.

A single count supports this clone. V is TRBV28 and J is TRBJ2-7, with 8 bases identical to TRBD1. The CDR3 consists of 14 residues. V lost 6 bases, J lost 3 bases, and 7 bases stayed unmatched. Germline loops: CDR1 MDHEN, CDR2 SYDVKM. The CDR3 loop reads CASSPPGQDYEQYF. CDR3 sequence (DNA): TGTGCCAGCAGCCCCCCGGGACAGGACTACGAGCAGTACTTC.

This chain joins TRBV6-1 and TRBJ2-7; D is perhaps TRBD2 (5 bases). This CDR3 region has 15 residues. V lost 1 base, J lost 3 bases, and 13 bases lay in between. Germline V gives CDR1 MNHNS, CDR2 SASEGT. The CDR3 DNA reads TGTGCCAGCAGTGAAGATCCGGGAACAGTCTACGAGCAGTACTTC. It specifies CASSEDPGTVYEQYF.

CDR3 bases: TGTGCCAGCAGTAAGCGGACTAGCTTGAACACCGGGGAGCTGTTTTTT. Translation gives CASSKRTSLNTGELFF. The chain joins TRBV27 to TRBJ2-2, with 8 bases aligning to TRBD2. The trim removed 5 bases at V and 1 base at J, leaving 6 bases unmatched. Germline V gene sequence: CDR1 MNHEY, CDR2 SMNVEV (reference sequence). The CDR3 has 16 amino acids.

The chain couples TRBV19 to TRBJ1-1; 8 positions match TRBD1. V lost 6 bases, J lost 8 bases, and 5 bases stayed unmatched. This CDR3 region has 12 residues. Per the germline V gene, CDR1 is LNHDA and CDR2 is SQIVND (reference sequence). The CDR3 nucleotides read TGTGCCAGTAGGGACCGGGACAGGGAAGCTTTCTTT. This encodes CASRDRDREAFF.

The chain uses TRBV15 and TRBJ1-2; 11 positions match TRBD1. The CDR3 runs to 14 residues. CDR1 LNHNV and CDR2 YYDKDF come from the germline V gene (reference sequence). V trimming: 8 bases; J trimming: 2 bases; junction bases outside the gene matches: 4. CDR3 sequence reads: CATSRTGGNYGYTF. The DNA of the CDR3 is TGTGCCACCTCGCGGACAGGGGGCAACTATGGCTACACCTTC.

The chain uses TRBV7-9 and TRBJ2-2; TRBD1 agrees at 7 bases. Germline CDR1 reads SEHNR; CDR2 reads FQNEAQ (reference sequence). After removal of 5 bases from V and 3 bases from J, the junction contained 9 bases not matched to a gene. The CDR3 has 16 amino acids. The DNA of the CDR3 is TGTGCCAGCAGCCACCTGGACAGGCTCTACACCGGGGAGCTGTTTTTT. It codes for CASSHLDRLYTGELFF.

The CDR3: CASSVLTGIYYGYTF. The CDR3 DNA reads TGTGCCAGCAGCGTGCTAACAGGGATTTACTATGGCTACACCTTC. The chain links TRBV7-9 to TRBJ1-2, with D maybe TRBD1 (6 bases). V dropped 5 bases and J dropped 3 bases, with 16 bases sitting between them. CDR1 and CDR2 (germline): SEHNR, FQNEAQ (reference sequence). This CDR3 is built from 15 residues.

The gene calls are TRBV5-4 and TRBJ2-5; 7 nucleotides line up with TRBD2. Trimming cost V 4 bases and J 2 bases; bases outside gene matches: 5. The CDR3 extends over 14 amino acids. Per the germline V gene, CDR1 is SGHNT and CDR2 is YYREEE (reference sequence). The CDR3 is CASSPGTIQETQYF. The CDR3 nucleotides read TGTGCCAGCAGCCCCGGGACTATTCAAGAGACCCAGTACTTC. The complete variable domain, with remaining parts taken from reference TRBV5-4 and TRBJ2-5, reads ETGVTQSPTHLIKTRGQQVTLRCSSQSGHNTVSWYQQALGQGPQFIFQYYREEENGRGNFPPRFSGLQFPNYSSELNVNALELDDSALYLCASSPGTIQETQYFGPGTRLLVL.

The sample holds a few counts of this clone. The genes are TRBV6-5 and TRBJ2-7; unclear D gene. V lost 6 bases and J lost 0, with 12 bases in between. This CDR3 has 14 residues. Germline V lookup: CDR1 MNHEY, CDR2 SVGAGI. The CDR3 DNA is TGTGCCAGCAGCCCCCAGAGCGTCTCCTACGAGCAGTACTTC. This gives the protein CASSPQSVSYEQYF.

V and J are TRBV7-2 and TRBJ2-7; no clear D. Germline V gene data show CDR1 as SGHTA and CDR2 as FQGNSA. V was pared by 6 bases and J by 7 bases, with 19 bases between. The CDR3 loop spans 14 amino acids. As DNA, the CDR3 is TGTGCCAGCAGTCCACCAATGCGGCCTGGAGAGCAGTACTTC. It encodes CASSPPMRPGEQYF.

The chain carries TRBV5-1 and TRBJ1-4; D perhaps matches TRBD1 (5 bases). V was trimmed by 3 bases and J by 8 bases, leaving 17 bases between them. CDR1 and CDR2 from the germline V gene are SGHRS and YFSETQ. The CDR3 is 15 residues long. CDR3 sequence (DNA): TGCGCCAGCAGCTCTGATGGGGGGGGGACCGAAAAACTGTTTTTT. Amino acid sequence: CASSSDGGGTEKLFF.

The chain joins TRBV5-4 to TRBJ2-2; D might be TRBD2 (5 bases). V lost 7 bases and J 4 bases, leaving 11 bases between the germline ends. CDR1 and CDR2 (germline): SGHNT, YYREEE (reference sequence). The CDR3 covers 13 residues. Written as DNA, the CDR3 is TGTGCCAGCGGAAAGGCGGGCACCGGGGAGCTGTTTTTT. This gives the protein CASGKAGTGELFF.

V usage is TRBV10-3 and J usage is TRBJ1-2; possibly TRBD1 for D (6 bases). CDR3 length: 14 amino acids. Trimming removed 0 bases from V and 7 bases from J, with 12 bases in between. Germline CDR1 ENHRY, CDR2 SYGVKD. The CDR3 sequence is CAISESTGFGGYTF. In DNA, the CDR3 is TGTGCCATCAGTGAGTCAACAGGGTTTGGTGGCTACACCTTC.

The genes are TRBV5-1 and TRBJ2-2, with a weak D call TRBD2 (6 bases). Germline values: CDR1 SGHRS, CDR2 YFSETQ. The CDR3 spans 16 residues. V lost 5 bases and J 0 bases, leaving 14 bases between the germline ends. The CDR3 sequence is CASRLSGSSNTGELFF. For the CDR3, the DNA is TGCGCCAGCAGATTATCCGGGAGCTCGAACACCGGGGAGCTGTTTTTT. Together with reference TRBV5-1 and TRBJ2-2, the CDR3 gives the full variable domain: KAGVTQTPRYLIKTRGQQVTLSCSPISGHRSVSWYQQTPGQGLQFLFEYFSETQRNKGNFPGRFSGRQFSNSRSEMNVSTLELGDSALYLCASRLSGSSNTGELFFGEGSRLTVL.

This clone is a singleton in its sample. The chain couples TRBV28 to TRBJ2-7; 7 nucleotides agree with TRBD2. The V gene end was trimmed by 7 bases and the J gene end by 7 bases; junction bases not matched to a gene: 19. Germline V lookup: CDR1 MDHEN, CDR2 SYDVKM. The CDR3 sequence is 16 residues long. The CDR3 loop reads CASTSVKGRGRGEQYF. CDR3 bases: TGTGCCAGCACCTCCGTAAAAGGGAGGGGCCGGGGTGAGCAGTACTTC.

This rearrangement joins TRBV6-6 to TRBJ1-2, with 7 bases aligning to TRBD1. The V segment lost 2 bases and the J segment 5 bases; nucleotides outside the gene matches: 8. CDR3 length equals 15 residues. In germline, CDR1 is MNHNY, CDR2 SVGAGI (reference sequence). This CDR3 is CASSYDPGTAYGYTF. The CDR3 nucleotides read TGTGCCAGCAGTTACGACCCCGGGACAGCATATGGCTACACCTTC.

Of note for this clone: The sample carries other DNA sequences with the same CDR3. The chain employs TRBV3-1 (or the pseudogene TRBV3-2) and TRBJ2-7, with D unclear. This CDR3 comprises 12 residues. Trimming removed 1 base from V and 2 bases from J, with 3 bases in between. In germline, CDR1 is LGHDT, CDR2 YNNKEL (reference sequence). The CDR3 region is CASSQVTYEQYF. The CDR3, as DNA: TGTGCCAGCAGCCAAGTTACCTACGAGCAGTACTTC.

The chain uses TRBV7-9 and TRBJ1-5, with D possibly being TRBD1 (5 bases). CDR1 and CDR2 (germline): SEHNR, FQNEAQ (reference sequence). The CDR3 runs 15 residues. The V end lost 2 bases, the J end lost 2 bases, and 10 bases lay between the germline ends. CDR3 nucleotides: TGTGCCAGCAGCTTATATGGAGGGGGCAATCAGCCCCAGCATTTT. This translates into CASSLYGGGNQPQHF. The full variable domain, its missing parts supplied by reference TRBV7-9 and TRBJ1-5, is DTGVSQNPRHKITKRGQNVTFRCDPISEHNRLYWYRQTLGQGPEFLTYFQNEAQLEKSRLLSDRFSAERPKGSFSTLEIQRTEQGDSAMYLCASSLYGGGNQPQHFGDGTRLSIL.

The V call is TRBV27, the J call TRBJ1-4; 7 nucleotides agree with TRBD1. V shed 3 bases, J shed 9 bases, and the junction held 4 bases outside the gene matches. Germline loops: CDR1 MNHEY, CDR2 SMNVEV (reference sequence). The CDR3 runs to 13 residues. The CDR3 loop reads CASSFDRAQKLFF. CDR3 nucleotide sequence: TGTGCCAGCAGTTTTGACAGGGCCCAAAAACTGTTTTTT.